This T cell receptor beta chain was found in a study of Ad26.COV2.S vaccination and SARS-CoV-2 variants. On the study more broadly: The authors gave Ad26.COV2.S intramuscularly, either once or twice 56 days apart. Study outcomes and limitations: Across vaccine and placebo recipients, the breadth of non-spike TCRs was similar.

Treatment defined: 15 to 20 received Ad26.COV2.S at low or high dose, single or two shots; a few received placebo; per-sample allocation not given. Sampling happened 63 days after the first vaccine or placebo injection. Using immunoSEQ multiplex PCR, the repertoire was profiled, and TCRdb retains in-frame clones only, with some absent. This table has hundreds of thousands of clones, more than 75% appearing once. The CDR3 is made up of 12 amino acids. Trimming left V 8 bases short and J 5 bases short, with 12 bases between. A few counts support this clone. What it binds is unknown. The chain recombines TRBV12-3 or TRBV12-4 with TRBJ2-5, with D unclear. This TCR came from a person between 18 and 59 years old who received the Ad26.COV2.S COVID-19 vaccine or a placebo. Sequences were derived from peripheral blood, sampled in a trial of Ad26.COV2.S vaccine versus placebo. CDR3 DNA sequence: TGTGCCAGCGGTACTACATCGGAGACCCAGTACTTC. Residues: CASGTTSETQYF.